This passage covers 24 T cell receptor beta chains from one sample sequenced in a study of blood T cell repertoires in COVID-19. Data came from immunoSEQ multiplex PCR; TCRdb stores just in-frame clones and leaves some out. In the table there are 250,000 or so clones, 86% of which are singletons. The material sequenced was peripheral blood. These receptors originate from a woman aged 25 to 39 with active or convalescent COVID-19.

The chain is built from TRBV15 and TRBJ2-3, with 9 nucleotides matching TRBD2. Germline V gives CDR1 LNHNV, CDR2 YYDKDF (reference sequence). CDR3 length: 15 amino acids. Trimming removed 10 bases from V and 0 bases from J; junction bases left unmatched: 8. The CDR3 region is CAISTGTSSTDTQYF. The DNA for the CDR3 is TGTGCCATCTCGACCGGGACTAGCAGCACAGATACGCAGTATTTT.

This chain connects TRBV28 to TRBJ1-3, with D hard to call. CDR3 length: 12 residues. V lost 6 bases and J 4 bases, leaving 7 bases between the germline ends. Germline V CDR1 and CDR2: MDHEN, SYDVKM. In DNA, the CDR3 is TGTGCCAGCAGCCCCTACGGAAACACCATATATTTT. It yields the protein CASSPYGNTIYF. The whole variable domain, filled in from reference TRBV28 and TRBJ1-3, reads DVKVTQSSRYLVKRTGEKVFLECVQDMDHENMFWYRQDPGLGLRLIYFSYDVKMKEKGDIPEGYSVSREKKERFSLILESASTNQTSMYLCASSPYGNTIYFGEGSWLTVV.

J is TRBJ1-6 and V is TRBV6-2 or TRBV6-3; D perhaps matches TRBD1 (5 bases). Between the trimmed V and J ends, which lost 5 bases and 14 bases, there was a span of 13 bases. The CDR3 has 12 amino acids. Germline V lookup: CDR1 MNHEY, CDR2 SVGEGT. Here the CDR3 reads CASSGASSTLHF. CDR3 nucleotides: TGTGCCAGCAGTGGGGCCTCGTCAACCCTCCACTTT.

This CDR3 is CASSLAGGVGYTF. The CDR3 DNA reads as TGTGCCAGCAGCTTAGCAGGAGGGGTTGGCTACACCTTC. This chain uses TRBV7-9 with TRBJ1-2; weak D call: TRBD1 (5 bases). Germline V gene data show CDR1 as SEHNR and CDR2 as FQNEAQ (reference sequence). The CDR3 extends over 13 amino acids. V lost 0 bases to trimming and J lost 7 bases, with 9 bases between them.

This clone was seen a handful of times. V usage is TRBV28 and J usage is TRBJ1-3, with a weak D call TRBD1 (5 bases). V dropped 3 bases and J dropped 2 bases, with 8 bases sitting between them. CDR1 is MDHEN, CDR2 SYDVKM, per germline. This CDR3 has 14 residues. The CDR3 is CASSFGGTGNTIYF. Here the CDR3 DNA reads TGTGCCAGCAGTTTCGGGGGAACTGGAAACACCATATATTTT.

The genes are TRBV27 and TRBJ1-2, with TRBD1 as a possible D gene (5 bases). This CDR3 has 11 amino acids. Germline CDR1 MNHEY, CDR2 SMNVEV (reference sequence). Trimming pared 8 bases from V and 5 bases from J, leaving 9 bases between. CDR3 loop: CASSGGYGYTF. The CDR3 DNA is TGTGCCAGCTCGGGGGGTTATGGCTACACCTTC.

The gene calls are TRBV25-1 and TRBJ1-2; D ambiguous. CDR1 is MGHDK and CDR2 is SYGVNS in the germline V gene. The CDR3 consists of 11 residues. V lost 2 bases, J lost 7 bases, and 5 bases lay in between. The CDR3 sequence is CASSEAGGYTF. CDR3 DNA: TGTGCCAGCAGTGAAGCCGGTGGCTACACCTTC.

The CDR3 DNA sequence: TGTGCCAGCAGTCGAGGCGGGTTCAGCTCCTACAATGAGCAGTTCTTC. Translation gives CASSRGGFSSYNEQFF. The rearrangement links TRBV7-6 to TRBJ2-1; possibly TRBD2 for D (5 bases). Trimming removed 6 bases from V and 0 bases from J, with 15 bases in between. The CDR3 consists of 16 residues. Germline CDR1 reads SGHVS; CDR2 reads FNYEAQ.

The J gene is TRBJ1-6, the V gene TRBV3-1 (or the pseudogene TRBV3-2); TRBD1 is a possible D gene (6 bases). Trimming pared 2 bases from V and 8 bases from J, leaving 13 bases between. The CDR3 totals 15 residues. The V gene's germline CDR1 is LGHDT and CDR2 YNNKEL (reference sequence). The CDR3: CASSQTLDSYSPLHF. CDR3 sequence (DNA): TGTGCCAGCAGCCAAACCCTGGACAGCTATTCACCCCTCCACTTT.

The chain is built from TRBV4-3 and TRBJ2-7; a possible D gene is TRBD1 (6 bases). CDR1 is LGHNA, CDR2 YSLEER, per germline. This CDR3 is 15 amino acids long. V dropped 3 bases and J dropped 0 bases, with 12 bases sitting between them. The CDR3 coding sequence is TGCGCCAGCAGCCAGGGGGCAGGGAGCTCCTACGAGCAGTACTTC. It translates to CASSQGAGSSYEQYF.

This clone was counted only a few times. This chain uses TRBV30 with TRBJ1-2; no definite D call. Trimming stripped 0 bases from V and 7 bases from J, with 12 bases between. Germline assignment: CDR1 GTSNPN and CDR2 SVGIG (reference sequence). The CDR3 extends over 13 amino acids. The CDR3: CAWSVRRGSGYTF. The DNA for the CDR3 is TGTGCCTGGAGTGTAAGGCGGGGTAGTGGCTACACCTTC.

V is TRBV2 and J is TRBJ2-5; possibly TRBD1 for D (5 bases). The CDR3 extends over 14 amino acids. The V and J ends lost 7 bases and 3 bases respectively, with 15 bases between them. Per the germline V gene, CDR1 is SNHLY and CDR2 is FYNNEI. The CDR3 DNA reads as TGTGCCAGCAAGGTCAGGGTAGGGAAAGAGACCCAGTACTTC. Amino acids: CASKVRVGKETQYF.

This clone has a single count. The chain employs TRBV28 and TRBJ1-1; D possibly corresponds to TRBD1 (5 bases). V dropped 5 bases and J dropped 1 base, with 20 bases sitting between them. Germline V gene sequence: CDR1 MDHEN, CDR2 SYDVKM. This CDR3 has 17 amino acids. The CDR3 here is CASSTHLGGGRNTEAFF. In DNA form, the CDR3 reads TGTGCCAGCAGTACGCACTTGGGGGGGGGACGGAACACTGAAGCTTTCTTT. Full variable domain (remainder filled in from reference TRBV28 and TRBJ1-1): DVKVTQSSRYLVKRTGEKVFLECVQDMDHENMFWYRQDPGLGLRLIYFSYDVKMKEKGDIPEGYSVSREKKERFSLILESASTNQTSMYLCASSTHLGGGRNTEAFFGQGTRLTVV.

DNA of the CDR3: TGTGCCAGTACCCCGGGGGGGCCGACTAATGAAAAACTGTTTTTT. Translating gives CASTPGGPTNEKLFF. This chain links TRBV19 with TRBJ1-4; possibly TRBD1 for D (6 bases). V lost 7 bases and J 2 bases, leaving 14 bases between the germline ends. In germline, CDR1 is LNHDA, CDR2 SQIVND (reference sequence). The CDR3 has 15 amino acids. Using reference TRBV19 and TRBJ1-4 for the parts outside the CDR3, the full variable domain is DGGITQSPKYLFRKEGQNVTLSCEQNLNHDAMYWYRQDPGQGLRLIYYSQIVNDFQKGDIAEGYSVSREKKESFPLTVTSAQKNPTAFYLCASTPGGPTNEKLFFGSGTQLSVL.

This clone was seen once. This sequence joins TRBV29-1 and TRBJ2-5; TRBD1 aligns across 7 bases. CDR1 and CDR2 (germline): SQVTM, ANQGSEA. This CDR3 is 13 amino acids long. With V trimmed by 2 bases and J by 1 base, 1 base remained unmatched. The CDR3: CSVEPGGQETQYF. The CDR3 nucleotides are TGCAGCGTTGAACCAGGGGGCCAAGAGACCCAGTACTTC.

This chain links TRBV7-2 with TRBJ2-5; 11 bases align to TRBD2. The V gene end was trimmed by 4 bases and the J gene end by 3 bases; junction bases not matched to a gene: 7. CDR3 length: 16 residues. Germline loops: CDR1 SGHTA, CDR2 FQGNSA. CDR3 region: CASSWRGGLAEETQYF. The CDR3 bases are TGTGCCAGCAGCTGGCGGGGGGGACTAGCGGAAGAGACCCAGTACTTC.

V gene TRBV4-3 combines with J gene TRBJ2-6; 10 nucleotides line up with TRBD2. The V segment lost 4 bases and the J segment 2 bases; nucleotides outside the gene matches: 11. Germline V gene data show CDR1 as LGHNA and CDR2 as YSLEER. This CDR3 region has 19 residues. The CDR3 sequence is CASSPVEAGGLPGANVLTF. The CDR3 nucleotides read TGCGCCAGCAGCCCTGTGGAAGCGGGGGGGTTGCCTGGGGCCAACGTCCTGACTTTC.

This clone appeared a few times. J is TRBJ2-5 and V is TRBV5-4; 11 nucleotides align to TRBD2. The CDR3 spans 16 residues. Germline-derived CDR1 and CDR2 are SGHNT and YYREEE (reference sequence). V lost 3 bases, J lost 1 base, and 5 bases stayed unmatched. CDR3 loop: CASSWISGGAQETQYF. The CDR3 DNA is TGTGCCAGCAGCTGGATTAGCGGGGGGGCCCAAGAGACCCAGTACTTC.

This chain joins TRBV27 and TRBJ2-2; D is possibly TRBD1 (6 bases). The CDR3 runs to 13 residues. In germline, CDR1 is MNHEY, CDR2 SMNVEV (reference sequence). V lost 6 bases to trimming and J lost 8 bases, with 13 bases between them. The CDR3 region is CASRYRDSGELFF. The CDR3 nucleotides are TGTGCCAGCAGATACAGGGATTCGGGGGAGCTGTTTTTT.

J is TRBJ1-5 and V is TRBV2; TRBD1 matches at 7 bases. The CDR3 has 14 amino acids. The ends lost 7 bases at V and 6 bases at J; junction bases unmatched: 9. Germline values: CDR1 SNHLY, CDR2 FYNNEI. CDR3 nucleotides: TGTGCCAGCATAGACAGGGCGATTGGTCAGCCCCAGCATTTT. It translates to CASIDRAIGQPQHF. Full variable domain (rest looked up from reference TRBV2 and TRBJ1-5): EPEVTQTPSHQVTQMGQEVILRCVPISNHLYFYWYRQILGQKVEFLVSFYNNEISEKSEIFDDQFSVERPDGSNFTLKIRSTKLEDSAMYFCASIDRAIGQPQHFGDGTRLSIL.

V is TRBV13 and J is TRBJ1-1; 9 nucleotides align to TRBD1. The CDR3 spans 14 residues. V dropped 4 bases and J dropped 4; count of bases not matched to a gene: 4. Per germline, CDR1 PRHDT and CDR2 FYEKMQ (reference sequence). The CDR3 here is CASSSGQGFTEAFF. The DNA of the CDR3 is TGTGCCAGCAGCTCCGGACAGGGGTTCACTGAAGCTTTCTTT.

The table lists this clone with a count of one. The chain combines TRBV19 with TRBJ1-5; 8 positions agree with TRBD1. The CDR3 is made up of 13 amino acids. V lost 9 bases to trimming and J lost 9 bases; unmatched junction nucleotides: 10. Germline V lookup: CDR1 LNHDA, CDR2 SQIVND (reference sequence). CDR3 DNA sequence: TGTGCCAGCGGAGGACAGGGAAGGTGGCCCCAGCATTTT. Protein sequence: CASGGQGRWPQHF.

This clone has just one count. The chain combines TRBV2 with TRBJ1-4; D possibly corresponds to TRBD1 (6 bases). The CDR3 is made up of 15 amino acids. V dropped 10 bases and J dropped 6 bases, with 21 bases sitting between them. CDR1 SNHLY and CDR2 FYNNEI come from the germline V gene. CDR3 in DNA: TGTGCCAACCGACGTGGACAGTTCCTCTATGAAAAACTGTTTTTT. It translates to CANRRGQFLYEKLFF.

The count of this clone is one. V usage is TRBV3-1 (or the pseudogene TRBV3-2) and J usage is TRBJ2-5; 9 bases line up with TRBD1. The V and J ends lost 4 bases and 5 bases, in that order; junction bases with no gene match: 8. The CDR3 loop spans 15 amino acids. Germline assignment: CDR1 LGHDT and CDR2 YNNKEL (reference sequence). CDR3 loop: CASSLSRDRAETQYF. The CDR3 DNA reads TGTGCCAGCAGCCTAAGCCGGGACAGGGCGGAGACCCAGTACTTC.